This entry lists 10 T cell receptor beta chains sequenced from one sample in a study of CDR3 diversity in severe acne. A single record per CDR3 protein comes from TCRdb applying MiXCR to the PCR reads. The data hold about 76,000 distinct CDR3 sequences, with about 54% observed a single time. The sample taken for sequencing was blood. These TCRs come from a male donor in good health, without acne.

The CDR3 DNA reads as TGTGCCAGCAGCTTAAACCGGGGGGCGAAAGAGACCCAGTACTTC. Protein sequence: CASSLNRGAKETQYF. The chain couples TRBV5-6 to TRBJ2-5, with a possible D match to TRBD2 (7 bases). CDR1 is SGHDT and CDR2 is YYEEEE in the germline V gene. V was trimmed by 2 bases and J by 3 bases, leaving 14 bases between them. The CDR3 is 15 amino acids.

V and J are TRBV7-8 and TRBJ2-5, with TRBD2 matching 9 bases. The J call is uncertain, as TRBJ2-1 better fits the DNA end. Germline CDR1 is SGHVS and CDR2 is FQNEAQ. This CDR3 has 15 amino acids. The CDR3 protein is CASSRSGSSYNEQFF. DNA of the CDR3: TGTGCCAGCAGCCGTAGCGGGAGCAGCTACAATGAGCAGTTCTTC.

This clonotype has just a few counts. The V and J genes are TRBV4-1 and TRBJ1-2, with a possible D match to TRBD1 (5 bases). CDR1 is MGHRA, CDR2 YSYEKL, per germline. The germline V and J ends were trimmed by 0 bases and 2 bases, with 10 bases remaining between them. The CDR3 is 15 amino acids. CDR3 loop: CASSQDGGWNYGYTF. In nucleotides, the CDR3 is TGCGCCAGCAGCCAAGATGGGGGATGGAACTATGGCTACACCTTC.

The chain joins TRBV7-2 to TRBJ2-5, with a tentative D call TRBD2 (5 bases). The ends were cut back, 1 base at V and 2 bases at J, with 11 bases in the middle. The CDR3 covers 15 residues. Germline CDR1 is SGHTA and CDR2 is FQGNSA. CDR3 nucleotides: TGTGCCAGCAGCTTAGGTCCCGAGCGGCAAGAGACCCAGTACTTC. Translation: CASSLGPERQETQYF.

V gene TRBV2 combines with J gene TRBJ2-2; 8 positions agree with TRBD1. Germline V CDR1 and CDR2: SNHLY, FYNNEI. The J segment lost 4 bases and the V segment lost 6 bases, leaving 4 bases of the junction unmatched. This CDR3 contains 14 residues. CDR3: CASREGTGTGELFF. CDR3 DNA sequence: TGTGCCAGCAGGGAGGGGACAGGCACCGGGGAGCTGTTTTTT.

The chain couples TRBV5-1 to TRBJ2-1, with 8 bases that match TRBD1. The CDR3 is 15 residues long. CDR1 is SGHRS, CDR2 YFSETQ, per germline. Trimming removed 4 bases from V and 2 bases from J; junction bases left unmatched: 5. Here the CDR3 reads CASSVEDRAYNEQFF. DNA of the CDR3: TGCGCCAGCAGCGTGGAGGACAGGGCCTACAATGAGCAGTTCTTC.

Only one count was recorded for this clonotype. The chain is built from TRBV7-2 and TRBJ1-2; TRBD1 agrees at 12 bases. Looked up from germline, CDR1 is SGHTA and CDR2 is FQGNSA. CDR3 length equals 15 residues. The junction had 10 bases not matched to a gene; V was cut back by 10 bases and J by 4 bases. The CDR3 DNA reads as TGTGCCACTACCCCCGGGACAGGGGGCGTCTATGGCTACACCTTC. As protein: CATTPGTGGVYGYTF.

Points on this clonotype: A much bigger clone sits one base away, suggesting this may be a read error. The chain joins TRBV7-3 to TRBJ2-3; either TRBD1 or TRBD2 may fit D (5 bases each). Per the germline V gene, CDR1 is SGHTA and CDR2 is FQGTGA. The CDR3 extends over 17 amino acids. The CDR3 coding sequence is TGTGCCAGCAGCACCAGGGATTGGGAGTTTTTCACAAATACGCAGTATTTT. It yields the protein CASSTRDWEFFTNTQYF. Filled out from reference TRBV7-3 and TRBJ2-3, the complete variable domain reads GAGVSQTPSNKVTEKGKYVELRCDPISGHTALYWYRQSLGQGPEFLIYFQGTGAADDSGLPNDRFFAVRPEGSVSTLKIQRTERGDSAVYLCASSTRDWEFFTNTQYFGPGTRLTVL.

The genes are TRBV7-9 and TRBJ1-3; 7 bases fit TRBD1. This CDR3 comprises 16 residues. CDR1 and CDR2 (germline): SEHNR, FQNEAQ (reference sequence). J was trimmed by 0 bases and V by 0 bases; bases with no gene match: 2. The CDR3, as DNA: TGTGCCAGCAGCTTAGCGGGACAGAGCTCTGGAAACACCATATATTTT. Protein product: CASSLAGQSSGNTIYF.

This chain uses TRBV4-1 with TRBJ2-5; D gene ambiguous. Germline V gives CDR1 MGHRA, CDR2 YSYEKL. CDR3 length: 11 residues. Trimming removed 1 base from V and 11 bases from J, with 8 bases in between. Here the CDR3 DNA reads TGCGCCAGCAGCCAAGGTAGGGCACAGTACTTC. Its protein product is CASSQGRAQYF.